This T cell receptor (beta chain) was observed in a study of T-cell memory formation after mild COVID-19. Germline CDR1 reads DFQATT; CDR2 reads SNEGSKA (reference sequence). The CDR3 totals 14 residues. J lost 5 bases, V lost 1 base, and 1 base had no gene match. Amplification by 5'RACE using constant-segment primers produced TCR alpha and TCR beta cDNA libraries that carried sample barcodes and UMIs. One entry per CDR3 protein, called by TCRdb with MiXCR from the 5' RACE reads. Among approximately 410,000 distinct CDR3 sequences listed, less than 25% were seen once. This clonotype was seen ten or more times. Its antigen is still unknown. Study-wide points: A balance of CD4 and CD8 characterized clones contracting day 15 to 85, whereas later expanders leaned CD4+.

This chain uses TRBV20-1 with TRBJ1-6; 8 positions match TRBD1. Sequencing used PBMCs or a T cell subset sorted from them (not recorded which). This receptor was identified in an adult woman who had mild COVID-19 (a few samples of this study predate the infection). Cell type and time point are not known. CDR3 loop: CSARVTGDNSPLHF. CDR3 coding DNA: TGCAGTGCTAGAGTGACAGGGGATAATTCACCCCTCCACTTT.